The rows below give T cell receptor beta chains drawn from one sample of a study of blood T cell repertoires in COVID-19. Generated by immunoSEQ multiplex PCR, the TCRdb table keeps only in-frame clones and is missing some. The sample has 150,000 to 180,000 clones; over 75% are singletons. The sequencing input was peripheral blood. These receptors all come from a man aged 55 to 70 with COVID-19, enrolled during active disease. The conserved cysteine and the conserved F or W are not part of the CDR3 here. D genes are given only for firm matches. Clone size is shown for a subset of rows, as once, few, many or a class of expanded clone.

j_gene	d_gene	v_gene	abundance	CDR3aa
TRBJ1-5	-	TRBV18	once	ASSLTGNQPQH
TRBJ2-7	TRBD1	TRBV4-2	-	ASSPRDRGINEQY
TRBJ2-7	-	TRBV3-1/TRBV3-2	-	ASSRTEYYEQY
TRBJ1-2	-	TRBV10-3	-	AISGGEGYT
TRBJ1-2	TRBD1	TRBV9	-	ASSDPGQSPYGYT
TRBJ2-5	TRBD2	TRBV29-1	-	SAGLAGSTGTQY
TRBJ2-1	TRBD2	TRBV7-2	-	ASSSLGLAGGPPNEQF
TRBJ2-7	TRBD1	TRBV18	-	ASSPKTGIFEQY
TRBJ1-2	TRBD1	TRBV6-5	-	ASRADRGMGYT
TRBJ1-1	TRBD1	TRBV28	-	ARGTEEAF
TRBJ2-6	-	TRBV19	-	ASSPRLNSGANVLT
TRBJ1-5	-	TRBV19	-	ASSGQLSNQPQH
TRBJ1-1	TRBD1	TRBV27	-	ASSFVGWGTGGTEAF
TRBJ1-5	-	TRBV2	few	ASSATGDSNQPQH
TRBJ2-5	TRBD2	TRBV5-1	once	ASSFPGGDQETQY
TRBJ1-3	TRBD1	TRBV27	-	ASSLHPTGSSGNTIY
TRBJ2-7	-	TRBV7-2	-	ASSSTVYEQY
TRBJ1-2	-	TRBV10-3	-	GVNDGNYGYT
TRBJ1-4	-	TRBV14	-	ASSQAPNRVF
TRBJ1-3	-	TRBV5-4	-	ASSLDSSFSGNTIY
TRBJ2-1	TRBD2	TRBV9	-	ASGREGPSYNEQF
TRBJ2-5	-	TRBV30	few	AWRSRQPQETQY
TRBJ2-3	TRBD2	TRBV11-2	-	ASSFRLAGASDTQY
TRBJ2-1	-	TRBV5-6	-	ASSFGSSYNEQF
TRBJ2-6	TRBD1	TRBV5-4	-	ASSLGGTGKAGANVLT
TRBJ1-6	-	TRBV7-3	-	ASSLGQNNSPLH
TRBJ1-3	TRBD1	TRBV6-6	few	ASSRLSGTGVSRNTIY
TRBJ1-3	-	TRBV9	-	ASSPLRDSSGNTIY
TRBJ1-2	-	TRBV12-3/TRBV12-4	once	ASTSDGNYGYT
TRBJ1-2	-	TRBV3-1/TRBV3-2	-	ASSPRDRYANYGYT
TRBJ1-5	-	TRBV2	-	ASSEVGGGQPQH
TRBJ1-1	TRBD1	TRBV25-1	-	ASSESLTGGRTEAF
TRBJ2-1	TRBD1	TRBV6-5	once	ATHRQGVSTEQF
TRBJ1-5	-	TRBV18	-	ASSPRDFRWGNQPQH
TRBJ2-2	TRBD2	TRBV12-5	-	ASGLNHHRGDTGELF
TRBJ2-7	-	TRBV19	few	ASRSAGNEQY
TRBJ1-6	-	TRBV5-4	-	ASSLGVYYNSPLH
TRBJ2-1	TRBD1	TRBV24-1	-	ATSDPGQGAGNEQF
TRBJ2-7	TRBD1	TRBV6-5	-	ASRRSAGTDYEQY
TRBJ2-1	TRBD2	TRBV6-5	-	ASILAGGYNEQF